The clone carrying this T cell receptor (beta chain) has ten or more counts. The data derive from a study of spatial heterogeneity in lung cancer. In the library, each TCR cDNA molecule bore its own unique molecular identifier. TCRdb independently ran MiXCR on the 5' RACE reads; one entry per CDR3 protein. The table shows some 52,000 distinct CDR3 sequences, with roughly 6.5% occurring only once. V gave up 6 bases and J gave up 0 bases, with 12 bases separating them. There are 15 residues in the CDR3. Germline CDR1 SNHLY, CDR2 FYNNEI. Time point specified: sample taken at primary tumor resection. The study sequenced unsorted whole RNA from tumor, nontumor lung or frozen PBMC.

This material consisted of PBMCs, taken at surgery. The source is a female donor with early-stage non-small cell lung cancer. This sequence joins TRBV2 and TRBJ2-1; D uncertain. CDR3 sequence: CASRKSAVSYNEQFF. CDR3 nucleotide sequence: TGTGCCAGCAGAAAATCGGCGGTCTCCTACAATGAGCAGTTCTTC.